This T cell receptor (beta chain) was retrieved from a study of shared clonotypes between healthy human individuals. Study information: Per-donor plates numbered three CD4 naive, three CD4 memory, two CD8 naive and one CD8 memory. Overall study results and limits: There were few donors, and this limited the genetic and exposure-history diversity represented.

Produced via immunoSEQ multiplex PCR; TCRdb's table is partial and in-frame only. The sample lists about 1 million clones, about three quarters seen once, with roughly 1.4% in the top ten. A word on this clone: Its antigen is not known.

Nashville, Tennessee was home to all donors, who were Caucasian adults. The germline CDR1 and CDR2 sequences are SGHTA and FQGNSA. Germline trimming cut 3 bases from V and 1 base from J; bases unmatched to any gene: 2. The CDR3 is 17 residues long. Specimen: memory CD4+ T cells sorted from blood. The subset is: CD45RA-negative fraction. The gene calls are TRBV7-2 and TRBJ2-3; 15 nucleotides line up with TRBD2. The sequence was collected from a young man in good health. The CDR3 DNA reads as TGTGCCAGCAGCTTGGGACTAGCGGGAGGTCGCACAGATACGCAGTATTTT. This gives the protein CASSLGLAGGRTDTQYF.